The clone carrying this T cell receptor (beta chain) was seen at least ten times. The sample belongs to a study of low-dose radiotherapy and immunotherapy resistance in tumors. The wider study: The 200 mg/m2 dose of intravenous cyclophosphamide was given every two weeks, one day before radiation and immunotherapy. Oral aspirin 300 mg was taken by patients daily for four cycles from cycle 1 day 1.

As for time point: after trial treatment. The treatment denotes: LDRT plus nivolumab, ipilimumab, low-dose cyclophosphamide and aspirin (RACIN trial). Each donor was administered nivolumab, ipilimumab, aspirin, low-dose cyclophosphamide and low-dose radiotherapy. Germline CDR1 reads LGHDT; CDR2 reads YNNKEL (reference sequence). V shed 1 base and J shed 5 bases, with 11 bases lying between them. The CDR3 runs to 14 residues. First-strand cDNA relied on TRAV- and TRBV-specific primers spanning alpha and beta chains. Amplification, which lasted roughly 20 PCR cycles, used a constant-region primer and V-primer adapter to amplify TCRs. TCRdb processed the reads anew with MiXCR; each CDR3 protein has one entry. The sample carries roughly 90,000 distinct CDR3 sequences, 20% to 25% recorded once.

This sequence was found in a female donor with ovarian cancer. Sequenced here: PBMCs, sampled after low-dose radiotherapy plus immunotherapy. The rearrangement links TRBV3-1 to TRBJ1-2, with D possibly being TRBD1 (6 bases). The CDR3 is CASSQVQGKYGYTF. The CDR3 region has the DNA TGTGCCAGCAGCCAAGTTCAGGGGAAGTATGGCTACACCTTC. Combining the CDR3 with reference TRBV3-1 and TRBJ1-2 gives the whole variable domain DTAVSQTPKYLVTQMGNDKSIKCEQNLGHDTMYWYKQDSKKFLKIMFSYNNKELIINETVPNRFSPKSPDKAHLNLHINSLELGDSAVYFCASSQVQGKYGYTFGSGTRLTVV.